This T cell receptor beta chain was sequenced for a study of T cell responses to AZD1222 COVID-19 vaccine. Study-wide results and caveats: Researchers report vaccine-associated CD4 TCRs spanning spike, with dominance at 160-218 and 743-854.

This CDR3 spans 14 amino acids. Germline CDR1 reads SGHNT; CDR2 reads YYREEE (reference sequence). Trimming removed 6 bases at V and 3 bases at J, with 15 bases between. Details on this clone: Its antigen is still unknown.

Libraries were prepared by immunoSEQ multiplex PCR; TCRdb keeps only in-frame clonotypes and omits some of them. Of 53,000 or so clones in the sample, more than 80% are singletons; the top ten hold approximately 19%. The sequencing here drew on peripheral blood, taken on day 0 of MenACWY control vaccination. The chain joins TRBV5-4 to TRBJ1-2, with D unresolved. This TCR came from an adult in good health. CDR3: CASNERKNDYGYTF. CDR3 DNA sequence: TGTGCCAGCAACGAAAGGAAGAATGACTATGGCTACACCTTC. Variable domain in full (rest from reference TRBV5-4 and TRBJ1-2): ETGVTQSPTHLIKTRGQQVTLRCSSQSGHNTVSWYQQALGQGPQFIFQYYREEENGRGNFPPRFSGLQFPNYSSELNVNALELDDSALYLCASNERKNDYGYTFGSGTRLTVV.